The 5 T cell receptor beta chains given below trace back to one sample, sequenced in a study of T cell repertoires in MIS-A myocarditis (dated 2022 in TCRdb). To prepare the library, the immunoSEQ multiplex PCR assay was applied. TCRdb limited this immuneACCESS table to in-frame rearrangements with V and J called. A share of clones is missing; checked studies link under half to unresolved V genes, and the rest is unexplained. The sample table contains 10,000 to 12,000 clones; only one count was recorded for 75% to 85% of them. Over 25% of the sample goes to the ten largest clones. The sample taken for sequencing was right ventricle heart tissue obtained at autopsy. Read against the paper, the sample's cell subset or site label means: cardiac tissue sample (left or right ventricle, interventricular septum, or pericardium). These receptors originate from a man aged 18-30 years with fulminant myocarditis from multisystem inflammatory syndrome in adults (MIS-A) after COVID-19.

Points on this clone: A read error may account for a junction end that differs from germline. This sequence joins TRBV7-7 and TRBJ1-3; tentative D call: TRBD1 (6 bases). The germline V gene encodes CDR1 SSHAT and CDR2 FNYEAQ (reference sequence). The CDR3 has 17 residues. The CDR3 here is CASSLVSPGDSGNTIYF. The CDR3 coding sequence is TGTGCTAGCAGCTTAGTTAGCCCAGGGGACTCTGGAAACACCATATATTTT. Using reference TRBV7-7 and TRBJ1-3 for the parts outside the CDR3, the full variable domain is GAGVSQSPRYKVTKRGQDVTLRCDPISSHATLYWYQQALGQGPEFLTYFNYEAQPDKSGLPSDRFSAERPEGSISTLTIQRTEQRDSAMYRCASSLVSPGDSGNTIYFGEGSWLTVV.

The J gene is TRBJ2-7, the V gene TRBV5-1; D remains ambiguous. The germline V and J ends were trimmed by 0 bases and 6 bases, with 7 bases remaining between them. The CDR3 has 12 residues. Germline values: CDR1 SGHRS, CDR2 YFSETQ. DNA for the CDR3: TGCGCCAGCAGCTTGGAGGGAAGCGAGCAGTACTTC. Translation gives CASSLEGSEQYF.

The CDR3 sequence: CASSSSQNTEAFF. As DNA, the CDR3 is TGTGCCAGCAGCTCGAGTCAGAACACTGAAGCTTTCTTT. V is TRBV11-3 and J is TRBJ1-1; D remains unclear. Germline lookup yields CDR1 SGHNT and CDR2 YENEEA. Between the trimmed V and J ends, which lost 4 bases and 1 base, there was a span of 7 bases. The CDR3 extends over 13 amino acids.

This clone came up once. The rearrangement links TRBV7-9 to TRBJ1-3; 8 bases align to TRBD1. The germline V gene has CDR1 SEHNR and CDR2 FQNEAQ (reference sequence). The CDR3 sequence is 15 residues long. After removal of 4 bases from V and 4 bases from J, the junction contained 6 bases not matched to a gene. CDR3 sequence reads: CASSYRDRRGNTIYF. DNA for the CDR3: TGTGCCAGCAGCTATCGGGACAGGCGAGGAAACACCATATATTTT.

The chain uses TRBV2 and TRBJ2-5; no clear D. CDR3 length: 13 residues. The germline V and J ends were trimmed by 4 bases and 5 bases, with 11 bases remaining between them. Per the germline V gene, CDR1 is SNHLY and CDR2 is FYNNEI. CDR3 DNA sequence: TGTGCCAGCAGTGTTGAAGCACCGGAGACCCAGTACTTC. This codes for CASSVEAPETQYF.